This T cell receptor beta chain was found in a study of metastatic and nonmetastatic thyroid tumors. This clone was counted many times. TCRdb re-clonotyped the PCR reads via MiXCR. In the table there are about 34,000 clones, about a sixth of which are singletons. Per germline, CDR1 SNHLY and CDR2 FYNNEI. With 6 bases clipped from V and 8 bases from J, the junction kept 8 bases outside the gene matches. The CDR3 spans 14 residues. Each patient went into thyroid surgery without having received any treatment. The gene calls are TRBV2 and TRBJ2-3; 10 bases match TRBD2. Sequenced input: blood. This clonotype originated in a female donor with papillary thyroid cancer or a benign thyroid nodule (not recorded which). Some clones in this sample may be carry-over from other donors' samples. CDR3: CASRTGTSVLTQYF. The CDR3 DNA is TGTGCCAGCAGAACCGGGACTAGCGTCCTTACGCAGTATTTT.